The sample holds a few counts of the clone carrying this T cell receptor (beta chain). The antigen is not known. V dropped 5 bases and J dropped 9; count of bases not matched to a gene: 7. The CDR3 contains 15 residues. This sample is drawn from a study of T-cell memory formation after mild COVID-19. TCRalpha and TCRbeta libraries used 5'RACE with constant-segment primers and UMIs. TCRdb re-derived calls from the 5' RACE reads in MiXCR, one entry per CDR3 protein. This sample yields approximately 250,000 distinct CDR3 sequences, of which roughly 17% are seen a single time; 20% to 25% belongs to the top ten. Study-wide findings and caveats: Certain responding clones were present in pre-infection memory, suggesting participation of cross-reactive memory. What remained unconfirmed was the SARS-CoV-2 specificity of second-wave clones peaking on day 37. Among CD4+ contracting clones, most were CM and EM, and CD8+ ones EMRA.

Specimen: PBMCs or a T cell subset sorted from them (not recorded which). The chain combines TRBV12-3 or TRBV12-4 with TRBJ2-3, with TRBD2 matching over 14 bases. This clonotype was obtained from a man aged 18 to 30 who had mild COVID-19 (a few samples of this study predate the infection). Cell type and time point are not known. The CDR3 sequence: CASSPQGLAGDTQYF. Written as DNA, the CDR3 is TGTGCCAGCAGTCCTCAGGGACTAGCGGGGGACACGCAGTATTTT.